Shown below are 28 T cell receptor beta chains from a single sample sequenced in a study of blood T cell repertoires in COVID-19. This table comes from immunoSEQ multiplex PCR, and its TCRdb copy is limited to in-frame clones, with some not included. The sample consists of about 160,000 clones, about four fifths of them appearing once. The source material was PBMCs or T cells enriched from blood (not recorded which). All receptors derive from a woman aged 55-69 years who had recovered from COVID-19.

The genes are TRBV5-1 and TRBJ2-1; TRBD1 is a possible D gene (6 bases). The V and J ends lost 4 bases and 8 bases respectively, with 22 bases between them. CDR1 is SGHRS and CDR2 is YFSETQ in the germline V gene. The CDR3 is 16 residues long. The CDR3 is CASSLGRQGFSDEQFF. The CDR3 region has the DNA TGCGCCAGCAGCCTTGGGCGGCAGGGGTTCAGCGATGAGCAGTTCTTC.

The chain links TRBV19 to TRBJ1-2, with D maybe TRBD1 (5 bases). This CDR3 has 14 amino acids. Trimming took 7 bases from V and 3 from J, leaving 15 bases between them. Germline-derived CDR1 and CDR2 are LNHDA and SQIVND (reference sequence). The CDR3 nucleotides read TGTGCCAGTATCGGTGGGGCTTGGGACTATGGCTACACCTTC. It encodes CASIGGAWDYGYTF.

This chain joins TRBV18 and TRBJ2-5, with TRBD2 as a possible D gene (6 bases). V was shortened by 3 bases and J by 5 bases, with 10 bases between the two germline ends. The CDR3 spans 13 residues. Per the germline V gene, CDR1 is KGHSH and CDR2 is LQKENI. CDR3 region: CASSPGLRETQYF. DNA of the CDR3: TGTGCCAGCTCACCGGGACTGAGGGAGACCCAGTACTTC. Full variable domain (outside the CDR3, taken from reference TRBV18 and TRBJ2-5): NAGVMQNPRHLVRRRGQEARLRCSPMKGHSHVYWYRQLPEEGLKFMVYLQKENIIDESGMPKERFSAEFPKEGPSILRIQQVVRGDSAAYFCASSPGLRETQYFGPGTRLLVL.

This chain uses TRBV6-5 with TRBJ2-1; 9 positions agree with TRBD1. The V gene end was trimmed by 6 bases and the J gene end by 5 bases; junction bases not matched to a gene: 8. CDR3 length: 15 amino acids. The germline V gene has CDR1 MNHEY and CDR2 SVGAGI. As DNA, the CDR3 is TGTGCCAGCAGCCCCGGGACAGGGTTTGACAATGAGCAGTTCTTC. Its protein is CASSPGTGFDNEQFF.

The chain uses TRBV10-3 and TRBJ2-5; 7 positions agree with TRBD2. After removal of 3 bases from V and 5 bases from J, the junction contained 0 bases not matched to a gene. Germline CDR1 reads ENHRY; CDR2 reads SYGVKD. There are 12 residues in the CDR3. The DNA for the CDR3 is TGTGCCATCAGTGACGGGGGGGAGACCCAGTACTTC. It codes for CAISDGGETQYF.

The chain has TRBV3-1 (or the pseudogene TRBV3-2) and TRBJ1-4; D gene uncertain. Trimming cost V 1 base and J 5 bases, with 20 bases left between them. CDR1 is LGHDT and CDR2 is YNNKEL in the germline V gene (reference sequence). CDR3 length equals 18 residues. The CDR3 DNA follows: TGTGCCAGCAGCCAAGCCACGGGCCGTCCGGCGGGGAATGAAAAACTGTTTTTT. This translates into CASSQATGRPAGNEKLFF.

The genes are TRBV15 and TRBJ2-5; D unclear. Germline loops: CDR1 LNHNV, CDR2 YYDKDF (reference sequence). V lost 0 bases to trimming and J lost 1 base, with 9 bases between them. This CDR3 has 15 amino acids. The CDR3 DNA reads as TGTGCCACCAGCAGAGATTCGTACACCCAAGAGACCCAGTACTTC. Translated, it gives CATSRDSYTQETQYF.

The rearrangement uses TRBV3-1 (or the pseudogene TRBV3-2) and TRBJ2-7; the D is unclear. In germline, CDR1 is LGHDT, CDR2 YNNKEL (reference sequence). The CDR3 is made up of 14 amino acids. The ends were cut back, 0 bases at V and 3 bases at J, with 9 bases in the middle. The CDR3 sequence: CASSQEVAYYEQYF. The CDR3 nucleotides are TGTGCCAGCAGCCAAGAAGTGGCATACTACGAGCAGTACTTC.

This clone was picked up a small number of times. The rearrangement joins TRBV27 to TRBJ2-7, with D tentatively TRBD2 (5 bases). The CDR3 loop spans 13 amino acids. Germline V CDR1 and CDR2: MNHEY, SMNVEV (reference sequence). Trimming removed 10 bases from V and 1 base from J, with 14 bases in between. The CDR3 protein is CATGLHPSYEQYF. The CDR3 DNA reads TGTGCCACGGGGTTGCACCCGTCCTACGAGCAGTACTTC.

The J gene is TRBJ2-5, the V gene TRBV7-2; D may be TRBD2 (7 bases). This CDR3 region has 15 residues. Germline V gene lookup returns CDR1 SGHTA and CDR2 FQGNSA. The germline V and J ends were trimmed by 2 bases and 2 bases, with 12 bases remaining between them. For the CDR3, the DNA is TGTGCCAGCAGCTTAATGCGGGGGCCTCAAGAGACCCAGTACTTC. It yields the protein CASSLMRGPQETQYF.

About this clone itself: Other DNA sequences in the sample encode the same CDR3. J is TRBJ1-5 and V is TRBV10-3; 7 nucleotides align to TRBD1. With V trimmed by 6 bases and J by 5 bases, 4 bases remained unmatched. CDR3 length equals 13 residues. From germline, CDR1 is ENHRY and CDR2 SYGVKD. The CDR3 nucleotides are TGTGCCATCAGCGGGACAGAGGATCAGCCCCAGCATTTT. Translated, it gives CAISGTEDQPQHF.

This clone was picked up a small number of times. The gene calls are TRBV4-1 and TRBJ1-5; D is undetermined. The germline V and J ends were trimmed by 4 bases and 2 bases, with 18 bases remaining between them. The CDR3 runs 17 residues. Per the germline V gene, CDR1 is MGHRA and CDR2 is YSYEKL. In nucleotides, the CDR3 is TGCGCCAGCAGCCGGGATGAGGGAATACGTCGCAATCAGCCCCAGCATTTT. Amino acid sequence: CASSRDEGIRRNQPQHF.

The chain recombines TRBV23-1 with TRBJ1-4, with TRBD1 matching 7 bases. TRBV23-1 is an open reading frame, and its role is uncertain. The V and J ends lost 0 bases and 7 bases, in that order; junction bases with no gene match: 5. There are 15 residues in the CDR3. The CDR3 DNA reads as TGCGCCAGCAGTCAATCAGCAGGGGGACCTGAAAAACTGTTTTTT. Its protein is CASSQSAGGPEKLFF.

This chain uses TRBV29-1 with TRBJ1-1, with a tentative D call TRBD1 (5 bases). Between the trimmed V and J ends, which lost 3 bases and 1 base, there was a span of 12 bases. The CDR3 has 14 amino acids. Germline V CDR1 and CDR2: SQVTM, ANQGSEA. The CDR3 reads CSVDRAGQNTEAFF. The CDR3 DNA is TGCAGCGTTGATCGGGCAGGACAGAACACTGAAGCTTTCTTT.

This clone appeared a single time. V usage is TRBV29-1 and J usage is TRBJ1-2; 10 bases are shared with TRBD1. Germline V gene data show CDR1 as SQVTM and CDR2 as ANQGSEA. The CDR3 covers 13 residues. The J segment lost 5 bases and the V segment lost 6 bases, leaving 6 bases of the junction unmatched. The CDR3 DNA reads TGCAGCGTGGAGACAGGGGGCGTATATGGCTACACCTTC. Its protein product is CSVETGGVYGYTF. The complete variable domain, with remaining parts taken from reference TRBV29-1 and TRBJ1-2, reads SAVISQKPSRDICQRGTSLTIQCQVDSQVTMMFWYRQQPGQSLTLIATANQGSEATYESGFVIDKFPISRPNLTFSTLTVSNMSPEDSSIYLCSVETGGVYGYTFGSGTRLTVV.

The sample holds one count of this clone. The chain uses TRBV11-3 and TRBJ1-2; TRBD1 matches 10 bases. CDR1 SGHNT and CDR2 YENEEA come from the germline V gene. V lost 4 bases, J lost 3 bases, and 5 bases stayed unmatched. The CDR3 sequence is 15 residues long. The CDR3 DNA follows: TGTGCCAGCAGCTCCACTGGACAGGGGGACTATGGCTACACCTTC. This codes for CASSSTGQGDYGYTF.

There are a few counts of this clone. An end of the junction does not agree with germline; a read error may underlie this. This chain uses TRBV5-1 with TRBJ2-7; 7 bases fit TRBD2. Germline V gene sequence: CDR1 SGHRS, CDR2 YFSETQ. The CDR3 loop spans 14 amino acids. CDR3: CASTLGGETYEQYF. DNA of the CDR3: TGCGCCAGCACCTTGGGGGGGGAGACCTACGAGCAGTACTTC. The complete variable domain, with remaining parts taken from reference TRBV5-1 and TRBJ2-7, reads KAGVTQTPRYLIKTRGQQVTLSCSPISGHRSVSWYQQTPGQGLQFLFEYFSETQRNKGNFPGRFSGRQFSNSRSEMNVSTLELGDSALYLCASTLGGETYEQYFGPGTRLTVT.

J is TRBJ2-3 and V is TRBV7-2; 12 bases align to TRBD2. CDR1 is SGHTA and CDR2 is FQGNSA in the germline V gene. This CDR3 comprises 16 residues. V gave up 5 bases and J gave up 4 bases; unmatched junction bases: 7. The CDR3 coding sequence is TGTGCCAGCAGCCCGGGACTAGCGGGCCGGGCAGATACGCAGTATTTT. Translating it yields CASSPGLAGRADTQYF.

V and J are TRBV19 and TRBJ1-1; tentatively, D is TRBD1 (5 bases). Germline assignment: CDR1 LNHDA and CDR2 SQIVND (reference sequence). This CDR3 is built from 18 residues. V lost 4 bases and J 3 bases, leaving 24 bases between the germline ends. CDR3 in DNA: TGTGCCAGTAGTAGGCGTCGGGGCTGGGAGGGCTTCCACACTGAAGCTTTCTTT. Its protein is CASSRRRGWEGFHTEAFF. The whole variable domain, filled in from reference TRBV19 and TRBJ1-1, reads DGGITQSPKYLFRKEGQNVTLSCEQNLNHDAMYWYRQDPGQGLRLIYYSQIVNDFQKGDIAEGYSVSREKKESFPLTVTSAQKNPTAFYLCASSRRRGWEGFHTEAFFGQGTRLTVV.

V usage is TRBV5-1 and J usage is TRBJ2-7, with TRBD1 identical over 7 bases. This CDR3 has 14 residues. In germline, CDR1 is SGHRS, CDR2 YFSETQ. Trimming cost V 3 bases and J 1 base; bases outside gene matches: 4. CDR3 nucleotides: TGCGCCAGCAGCTCGACGGGACAGTCCTACGAGCAGTACTTC. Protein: CASSSTGQSYEQYF.

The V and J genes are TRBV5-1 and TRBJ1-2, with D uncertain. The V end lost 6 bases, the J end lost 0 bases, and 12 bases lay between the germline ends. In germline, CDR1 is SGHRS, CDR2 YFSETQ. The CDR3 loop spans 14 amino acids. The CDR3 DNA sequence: TGCGCCAGCACCCGGGATGGGACTAACTATGGCTACACCTTC. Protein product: CASTRDGTNYGYTF.

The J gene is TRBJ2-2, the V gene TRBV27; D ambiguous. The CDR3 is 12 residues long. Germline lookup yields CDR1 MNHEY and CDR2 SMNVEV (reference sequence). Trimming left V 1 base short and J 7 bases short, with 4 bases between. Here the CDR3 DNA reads TGTGCCAGCAGTTTATTTAGCGGGGAGCTGTTTTTT. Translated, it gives CASSLFSGELFF.

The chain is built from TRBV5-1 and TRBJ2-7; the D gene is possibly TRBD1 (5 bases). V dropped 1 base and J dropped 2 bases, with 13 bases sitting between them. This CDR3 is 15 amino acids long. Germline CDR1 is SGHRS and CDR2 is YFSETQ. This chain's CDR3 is CASSLNLVRAYEQYF. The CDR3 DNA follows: TGCGCCAGCAGCTTGAATTTGGTCAGGGCCTACGAGCAGTACTTC. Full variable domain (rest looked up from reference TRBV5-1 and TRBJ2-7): KAGVTQTPRYLIKTRGQQVTLSCSPISGHRSVSWYQQTPGQGLQFLFEYFSETQRNKGNFPGRFSGRQFSNSRSEMNVSTLELGDSALYLCASSLNLVRAYEQYFGPGTRLTVT.

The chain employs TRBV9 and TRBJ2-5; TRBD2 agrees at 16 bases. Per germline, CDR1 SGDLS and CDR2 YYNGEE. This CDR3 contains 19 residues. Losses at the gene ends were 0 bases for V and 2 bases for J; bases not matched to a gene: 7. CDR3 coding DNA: TGTGCCAGCAGCGTAGCGGGACTAGCGGGGGGGCTAGCACAAGAGACCCAGTACTTC. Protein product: CASSVAGLAGGLAQETQYF.

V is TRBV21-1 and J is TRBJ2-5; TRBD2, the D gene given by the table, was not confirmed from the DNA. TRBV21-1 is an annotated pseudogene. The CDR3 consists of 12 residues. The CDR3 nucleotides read TGTGCCAGCAGCAATCCTTTGGAGACCCAGTACTTC. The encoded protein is CASSNPLETQYF.

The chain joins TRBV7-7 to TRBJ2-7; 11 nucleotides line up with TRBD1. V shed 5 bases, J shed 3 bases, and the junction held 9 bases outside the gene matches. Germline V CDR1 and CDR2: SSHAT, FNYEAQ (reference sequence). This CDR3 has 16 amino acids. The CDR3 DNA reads TGTGCCAGCAGCGCTACACCGGGGACAGGGGGCTACGAGCAGTACTTC. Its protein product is CASSATPGTGGYEQYF.

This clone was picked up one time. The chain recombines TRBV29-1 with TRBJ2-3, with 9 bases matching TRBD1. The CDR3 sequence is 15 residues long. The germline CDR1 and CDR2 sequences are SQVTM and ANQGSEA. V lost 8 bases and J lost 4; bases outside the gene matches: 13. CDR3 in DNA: TGCAGCTTGCAGGGAGGGGACAGGGAAGCAGATACGCAGTATTTT. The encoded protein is CSLQGGDREADTQYF.

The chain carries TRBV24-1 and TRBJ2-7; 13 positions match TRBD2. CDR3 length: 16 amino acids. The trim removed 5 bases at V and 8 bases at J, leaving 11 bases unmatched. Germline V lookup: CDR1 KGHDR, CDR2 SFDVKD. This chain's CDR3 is CATSGLLAGGQEKQYF. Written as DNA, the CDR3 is TGTGCCACCAGTGGCCTACTAGCGGGGGGGCAGGAGAAGCAGTACTTC.